This note documents a single T cell receptor (beta chain) sequence. Its antigen is undetermined. Stable or active relapsing-remitting multiple sclerosis, untreated and meeting revised McDonald criteria, defined the controls. FACS enriched CD8+ TEMRA cells, while bulk CD8+ and CD4+ were negatively isolated. This entry is derived from a study of CD8 T cells in Susac syndrome. Whole-study results and caveats: TCR sequencing and HLA analysis covered a relatively small number of individuals.

Reverse transcription of roughly 0.5 to 1 ug RNA used random hexamers. TCRdb fed the immunoSEQ multiplex PCR reads into MiXCR, producing one record per CDR3 protein. The table shows about 130,000 distinct CDR3 sequences, with approximately 89% occurring only once. The CDR3 has 18 amino acids. J gave up 5 bases and V 1 base, and 6 bases lay outside the gene matches. CDR1 is KGHDR and CDR2 is SFDVKD in the germline V gene. This clonotype was obtained from a human donor with multiple sclerosis. The V gene is TRBV24-1, the J gene TRBJ2-2, with 13 nucleotides matching TRBD2. The specimen sequenced was CD8+ T cells from PBMCs. The CDR3 DNA reads as TGTGCCACCAGTGATTTCCCCCGGACTAGCGGGAGTACCGGGGAGCTGTTTTTT. It codes for CATSDFPRTSGSTGELFF.